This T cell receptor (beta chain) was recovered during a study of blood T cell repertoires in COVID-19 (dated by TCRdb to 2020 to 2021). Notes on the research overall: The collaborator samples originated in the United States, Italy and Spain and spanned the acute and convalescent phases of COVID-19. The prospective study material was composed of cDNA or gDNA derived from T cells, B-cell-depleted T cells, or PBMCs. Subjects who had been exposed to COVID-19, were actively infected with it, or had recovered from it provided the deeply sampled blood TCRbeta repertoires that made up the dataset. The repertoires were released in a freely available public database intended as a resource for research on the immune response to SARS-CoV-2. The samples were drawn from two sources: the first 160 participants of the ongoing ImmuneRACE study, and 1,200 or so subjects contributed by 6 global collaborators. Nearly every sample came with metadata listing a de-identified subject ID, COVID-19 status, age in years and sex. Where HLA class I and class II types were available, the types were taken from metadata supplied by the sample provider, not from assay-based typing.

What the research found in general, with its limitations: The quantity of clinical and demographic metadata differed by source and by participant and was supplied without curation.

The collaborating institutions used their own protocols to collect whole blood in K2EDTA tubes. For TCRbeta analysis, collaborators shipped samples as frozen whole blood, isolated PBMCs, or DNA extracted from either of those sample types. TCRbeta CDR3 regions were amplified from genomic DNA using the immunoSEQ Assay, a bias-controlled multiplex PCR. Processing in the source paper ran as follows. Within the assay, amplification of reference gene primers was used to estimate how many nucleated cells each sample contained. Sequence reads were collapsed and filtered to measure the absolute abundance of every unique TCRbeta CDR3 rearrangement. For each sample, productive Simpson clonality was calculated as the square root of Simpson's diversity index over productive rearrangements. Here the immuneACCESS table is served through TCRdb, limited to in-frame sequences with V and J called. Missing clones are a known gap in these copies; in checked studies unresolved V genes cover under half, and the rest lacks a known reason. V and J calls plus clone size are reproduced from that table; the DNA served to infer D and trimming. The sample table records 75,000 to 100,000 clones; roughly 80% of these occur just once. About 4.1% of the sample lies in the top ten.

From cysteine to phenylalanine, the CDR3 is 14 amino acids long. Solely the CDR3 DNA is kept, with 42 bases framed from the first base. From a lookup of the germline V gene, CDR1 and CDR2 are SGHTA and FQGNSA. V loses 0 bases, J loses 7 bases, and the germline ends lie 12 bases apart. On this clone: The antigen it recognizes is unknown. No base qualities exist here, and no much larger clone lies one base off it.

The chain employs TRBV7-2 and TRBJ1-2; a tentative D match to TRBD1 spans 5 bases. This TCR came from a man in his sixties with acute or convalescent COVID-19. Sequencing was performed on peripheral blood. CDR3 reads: CASSLAQGATGYTF. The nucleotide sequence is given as TGTGCCAGCAGCTTAGCGCAAGGGGCAACTGGCTACACCTTC.